These 18 T cell receptor beta chains were sequenced from one sample in a study of T cells expressing NK-cell markers. TCRdb reanalyzed the 5' RACE reads, giving one entry per CDR3 protein sequence and no DNA. The specimen's table records 500,000 to 700,000 distinct CDR3 sequences. Sequencing was done on a sample of blood T cells: a sorted CD56 or NKG2C T cell subset, CD4+ or CD8+ T cells, or bulk PBMC T cells (not recorded which). The receptors originated from a young man in good health.

V and J are TRBV11-1 and TRBJ2-1; TCRdb selects TRBD1, and the lack of DNA leaves this call unchecked. Germline V gene data show CDR1 as SGHAT and CDR2 as FQDESV (reference sequence). The CDR3 runs 19 residues. The CDR3 protein is CASSSGDRGRLTFPNEQFF.

V gene TRBV2 combines with J gene TRBJ2-2; TCRdb returns TRBD2, unconfirmable since there is no DNA. CDR1 and CDR2 from the germline V gene are SNHLY and FYNNEI. CDR3 length equals 15 residues. CDR3 region: CASKSAGGPTGELFF.

The chain has TRBV11-1 and TRBJ1-5; the D call of TRBD1 rests on TCRdb alone, since no DNA is present to check it. This CDR3 spans 18 amino acids. The germline V gene encodes CDR1 SGHAT and CDR2 FQDESV (reference sequence). The CDR3 loop is CASSSGGQAGVSNQPQHF.

V usage is TRBV2 and J usage is TRBJ2-3; TCRdb's D call of TRBD1 is untestable without DNA. The CDR3 loop spans 14 amino acids. Per germline, CDR1 SNHLY and CDR2 FYNNEI. CDR3 protein: CASSIRVLADTQYF.

V usage is TRBV7-6 and J usage is TRBJ1-4; the D call from TCRdb, TRBD1, cannot be confirmed without DNA. Germline CDR1 reads SGHVS; CDR2 reads FNYEAQ. The CDR3 sequence is 15 residues long. The CDR3 loop reads CASSRTGLANEKLFF.

J is TRBJ2-1 and V is TRBV6-1; with no DNA, the TCRdb D assignment of TRBD1 cannot be verified. CDR3 length equals 14 residues. Germline CDR1 is MNHNS and CDR2 is SASEGT. CDR3 sequence reads: CASRMDRAYNEQFF.

This chain uses TRBV6-5 with TRBJ1-6; with no DNA, the TCRdb D assignment of TRBD1 cannot be verified. The CDR3 is made up of 14 amino acids. Per germline, CDR1 MNHEY and CDR2 SVGAGI. The chain's CDR3 is CASSYGTGGAPLHF.

This rearrangement joins TRBV7-8 to TRBJ1-5; absent DNA, TCRdb's TRBD1 call cannot be checked. CDR3 size: 20 residues. Germline-derived CDR1 and CDR2 are SGHVS and FQNEAQ. The CDR3 spells CASSLVIRDRGRLGDQPQHF.

This chain uses TRBV6-4 with TRBJ2-1; checking the TCRdb D call of TRBD2 is not possible without DNA. This CDR3 has 15 amino acids. The germline V gene has CDR1 MRHNA and CDR2 SNTAGT. CDR3 region: CASRPLAGTLGEQFF.

The V and J genes are TRBV20-1 and TRBJ2-7. The germline V gene has CDR1 DFQATT and CDR2 SNEGSKA (reference sequence). The CDR3 totals 13 residues. CDR3 sequence reads: CSARREPAYEQYF.

The rearrangement links TRBV5-1 to TRBJ1-1; the D gene TCRdb calls, TRBD1, cannot be checked with no DNA. CDR1 is SGHRS and CDR2 is YFSETQ in the germline V gene. The CDR3 consists of 15 residues. CDR3 protein: CASSPQGIADTEAFF.

The chain recombines TRBV7-2 with TRBJ1-4; TCRdb's D call, TRBD1, is unchecked because there is no DNA. This CDR3 contains 14 residues. CDR1 SGHTA and CDR2 FQGNSA come from the germline V gene. This CDR3 reads CASTVGTGAEKLFF.

V gene TRBV5-1 combines with J gene TRBJ2-7; TCRdb reports TRBD2, a call that lacks DNA to check it against. The CDR3 consists of 15 residues. The germline V gene has CDR1 SGHRS and CDR2 YFSETQ. This CDR3 is CASSLDRASLSEQYF.

The chain employs TRBV29-1 and TRBJ2-7. Germline CDR1 is SQVTM and CDR2 is ANQGSEA. The CDR3 has 13 residues. The CDR3 here is CSVGGTLNYEQYF.

The J gene is TRBJ2-4, the V gene TRBV5-1; the D call from TCRdb, TRBD2, cannot be confirmed without DNA. This CDR3 comprises 15 residues. Germline CDR1 reads SGHRS; CDR2 reads YFSETQ. The chain's CDR3 is CASSFGAGDVNIQYF.

The V and J genes are TRBV2 and TRBJ2-1; the TRBD2 assignment by TCRdb is unverifiable without DNA. There are 15 residues in the CDR3. The germline gives CDR1 SNHLY, CDR2 FYNNEI. Here the CDR3 reads CASQAGGLSYNEQFF.

V and J are TRBV7-9 and TRBJ2-4; TCRdb reports TRBD2, a call that lacks DNA to check it against. CDR1 and CDR2 (germline): SEHNR, FQNEAQ (reference sequence). The CDR3 loop spans 15 amino acids. The CDR3 reads CTSSPAGGAKNIQYF.

V and J are TRBV7-9 and TRBJ1-2. The V gene's germline CDR1 is SEHNR and CDR2 FQNEAQ (reference sequence). This CDR3 comprises 13 residues. CDR3 sequence reads: CASSLMGKYGYTF.